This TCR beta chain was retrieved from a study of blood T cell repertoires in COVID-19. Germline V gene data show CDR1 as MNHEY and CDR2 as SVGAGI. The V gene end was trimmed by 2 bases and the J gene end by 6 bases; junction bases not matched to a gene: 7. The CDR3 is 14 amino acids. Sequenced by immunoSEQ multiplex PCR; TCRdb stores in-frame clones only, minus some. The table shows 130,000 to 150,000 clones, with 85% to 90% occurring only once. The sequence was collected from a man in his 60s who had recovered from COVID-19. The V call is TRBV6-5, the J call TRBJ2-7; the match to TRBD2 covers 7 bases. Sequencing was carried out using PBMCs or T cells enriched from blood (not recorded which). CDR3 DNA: TGTGCCAGCAGTTACCCCGGGGGGAGGGGCGAGCAGTACTTC. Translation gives CASSYPGGRGEQYF.